Below are 13 T cell receptor beta chains sequenced from a single sample in a study of identical twins. TCRdb redid the calling of the 5' RACE reads with MiXCR, one entry per CDR3 protein. This sample yields 500,000 to 550,000 distinct CDR3 sequences, of which approximately 20% are seen a single time; around 0.48% belongs to the top ten. The same specimen was also included in a second study, on yellow fever vaccine responses in identical twins.

Sequencing was carried out using CD4+ T cells sorted from blood. The source is a woman younger than 35 in good health.

The rearrangement links TRBV15 to TRBJ2-1; D unclear. The V gene lost 0 bases and the J gene lost 4 bases, with 13 bases spanning the gap. From germline, CDR1 is LNHNV and CDR2 YYDKDF (reference sequence). The CDR3 contains 16 residues. CDR3: CATSRDMVANYNEQFF. CDR3 sequence (DNA): TGTGCCACCAGCAGAGATATGGTTGCCAATTACAATGAGCAGTTCTTC.

The sample holds a few counts of this clonotype. The chain uses TRBV3-1 and TRBJ2-7; 7 bases agree with TRBD1. Per the germline V gene, CDR1 is LGHDT and CDR2 is YNNKEL (reference sequence). Trimming removed 5 bases from V and 2 bases from J; junction bases left unmatched: 6. The CDR3 length is 14 residues. CDR3 sequence reads: CASSTGTETYEQYF. CDR3 bases: TGTGCCAGCAGCACAGGGACAGAAACCTACGAGCAGTACTTC.

This sequence joins TRBV24-1 and TRBJ2-5; D is unresolved. Germline loops: CDR1 KGHDR, CDR2 SFDVKD. Trimming removed 1 base from V and 7 bases from J, with 6 bases in between. There are 12 residues in the CDR3. The CDR3: CATSDFLGTQYF. In DNA, the CDR3 is TGTGCCACCAGTGATTTTTTGGGGACCCAGTACTTC.

The V and J genes are TRBV9 and TRBJ1-1; D unresolved. Trimming removed 3 bases at V and 7 bases at J, with 7 bases between. CDR1 is SGDLS, CDR2 YYNGEE, per germline. This CDR3 has 11 residues. CDR3 loop: CASSGRREAFF. The CDR3 DNA sequence: TGTGCCAGCAGCGGCCGACGTGAAGCTTTCTTT.

This clonotype was counted only a few times. This chain connects TRBV5-5 to TRBJ2-1; 8 bases match TRBD2. Germline lookup yields CDR1 SGHKS and CDR2 YYEKEE (reference sequence). V shed 1 base and J 0 bases; nucleotides not matched to a gene: 3. This CDR3 has 16 amino acids. CDR3 sequence reads: CASSLRLAGSYNEQFF. Written as DNA, the CDR3 is TGTGCCAGCAGCTTGAGGCTAGCGGGCTCCTACAATGAGCAGTTCTTC.

The rearrangement joins TRBV7-9 to TRBJ2-6; no clear D gene. The CDR3 is 16 residues long. Germline values: CDR1 SEHNR, CDR2 FQNEAQ (reference sequence). Trimming cost V 0 bases and J 0 bases, with 6 bases left between them. This CDR3 is CASSLAEISGANVLTF. Here the CDR3 DNA reads TGTGCCAGCAGCTTAGCTGAGATCTCTGGGGCCAACGTCCTGACTTTC.

This chain connects TRBV20-1 to TRBJ2-5; D is ambiguous. V was cut by 0 bases and J by 5 bases, with 16 bases left in between. CDR3 length equals 15 residues. Germline CDR1 and CDR2: DFQATT and SNEGSKA (reference sequence). The CDR3 region is CSARDVVSVGETQYF. For the CDR3, the DNA is TGCAGTGCTAGAGATGTGGTGTCAGTCGGGGAGACCCAGTACTTC.

The chain carries TRBV5-1 and TRBJ1-1; possible D gene TRBD1, 5 bases. CDR3 size: 13 residues. With 6 bases removed from V and 1 base from J, the gap between germline ends came to 10 bases. Germline values: CDR1 SGHRS, CDR2 YFSETQ. The CDR3 protein is CASMWGGNTEAFF. DNA for the CDR3: TGCGCCAGCATGTGGGGGGGGAACACTGAAGCTTTCTTT.

This clonotype appeared a few times. The gene calls are TRBV7-9 and TRBJ2-4; the match to TRBD2 covers 13 bases. The germline V gene has CDR1 SEHNR and CDR2 FQNEAQ (reference sequence). Trimming took 6 bases from V and 6 from J; bases not matched to a gene: 5. The CDR3 is made up of 15 amino acids. The CDR3 spells CASRLAGGQGNIQYF. CDR3 DNA sequence: TGTGCCAGCAGACTAGCGGGGGGGCAGGGAAACATTCAGTACTTC.

This clonotype has more than one count but fewer than ten. The chain recombines TRBV7-2 with TRBJ1-6; TRBD1 matches 10 bases. The V gene end was trimmed by 3 bases and the J gene end by 12 bases; junction bases not matched to a gene: 5. This CDR3 has 14 amino acids. The V gene's germline CDR1 is SGHTA and CDR2 FQGNSA. The CDR3: CASSFGTGVLPLHF. The CDR3 bases are TGTGCCAGCAGCTTCGGGACAGGGGTTTTACCCCTCCACTTT. The full variable domain, completed using reference TRBV7-2 and TRBJ1-6, is GAGVSQSPSNKVTEKGKDVELRCDPISGHTALYWYRQSLGQGLEFLIYFQGNSAPDKSGLPSDRFSAERTGGSVSTLTIQRTQQEDSAVYLCASSFGTGVLPLHFGNGTRLTVT.

This clonotype has just a few counts. The chain links TRBV20-1 to TRBJ2-1; TRBD2 matches at 10 bases. J gave up 1 base and V 6 bases, and 6 bases lay outside the gene matches. This CDR3 has 15 residues. Germline-derived CDR1 and CDR2 are DFQATT and SNEGSKA (reference sequence). CDR3: CSAPSGGASYNEQFF. CDR3 nucleotides: TGCAGTGCGCCGAGCGGGGGGGCTTCCTACAATGAGCAGTTCTTC.

This sequence joins TRBV5-8 and TRBJ1-5, with D unresolved. Germline V lookup: CDR1 SGHTS, CDR2 YDEGEE. The CDR3 contains 16 residues. Trimming shortened V by 0 bases and J by 3 bases, and 13 bases separated the two germline ends. In DNA, the CDR3 is TGTGCCAGCAGCTTGGGGGTCAGCGGAAACAATCAGCCCCAGCATTTT. Amino acid sequence: CASSLGVSGNNQPQHF. The full variable domain, its missing parts supplied by reference TRBV5-8 and TRBJ1-5, is EAGVTQSPTHLIKTRGQQATLRCSPISGHTSVYWYQQALGLGLQFLLWYDEGEERNRGNFPPRFSGRQFPNYSSELNVNALELEDSALYLCASSLGVSGNNQPQHFGDGTRLSIL.

The gene calls are TRBV20-1 and TRBJ2-1; D is ambiguous. Trimming left V 7 bases short and J 6 bases short, with 10 bases between. Germline lookup yields CDR1 DFQATT and CDR2 SNEGSKA (reference sequence). The CDR3 spans 11 residues. CDR3 sequence (DNA): TGCAGTGGTGCTGGGTTCAATGAGCAGTTCTTC. Translation gives CSGAGFNEQFF.